Below are 8 T cell receptor beta chains sequenced from a single sample in a study of blood T cells in healthy people across ages. A second PCR, run for roughly 6 to 11 cycles, used a sample-barcoded 5' primer plus a J-beta primer mix. TCRdb reprocessed the 5' RACE reads with MiXCR, giving one entry per CDR3 protein. The sample lists 800,000 to 950,000 distinct CDR3 sequences, 29% occurring once. Another study also made use of these data, one on T cells of mothers and their children.

The sequenced sample consisted of blood. These receptors were taken from a woman in her thirties or forties in good health.

This clonotype has a count of ten or more. V is TRBV28 and J is TRBJ1-2; no definite D call. The CDR3 contains 12 residues. In germline, CDR1 is MDHEN, CDR2 SYDVKM. V was trimmed by 2 bases and J by 8 bases, leaving 9 bases between them. CDR3 sequence (DNA): TGTGCCAGCAGTTTAGGGGAGTCAGGCTACACCTTC. It specifies CASSLGESGYTF.

This clonotype was counted between two and nine times. The CDR3 reads CASSLGGDFTDTQYF. The CDR3 region has the DNA TGTGCCAGCAGCCTGGGTGGGGATTTCACAGATACGCAGTATTTT. This sequence joins TRBV12-3 or TRBV12-4 and TRBJ2-3, with D unclear. The CDR3 totals 15 residues. V was shortened by 6 bases and J by 2 bases, with 15 bases between the two germline ends.

The CDR3 reads CASKDRVSNSPLHF. The CDR3, as DNA: TGTGCCAGCAAGGACAGGGTGTCTAATTCACCCCTCCACTTT. The chain combines TRBV2 with TRBJ1-6; TRBD1 aligns across 8 bases. CDR1 is SNHLY, CDR2 FYNNEI, per germline. Trimming cost V 7 bases and J 6 bases; bases outside gene matches: 5. The CDR3 is made up of 14 amino acids.

The rearrangement uses TRBV20-1 and TRBJ2-5; 8 nucleotides align to TRBD2. The germline V gene encodes CDR1 DFQATT and CDR2 SNEGSKA (reference sequence). Trimming removed 0 bases from V and 0 bases from J; junction bases left unmatched: 12. CDR3 length: 18 residues. In DNA form, the CDR3 reads TGCAGTGCTAGAGATCCCGCGGGGGGCGGTCCGTACCAAGAGACCCAGTACTTC. It specifies CSARDPAGGGPYQETQYF.

V is TRBV25-1 and J is TRBJ2-7; TRBD1 is a possible D gene (6 bases). Germline CDR1 is MGHDK and CDR2 is SYGVNS. The V end was cut by 5 bases, the J end by 3 bases, with 11 bases between. The CDR3 is 13 residues long. Here the CDR3 reads CASSQGNLYEQYF. CDR3 sequence (DNA): TGTGCCAGCAGTCAGGGGAATCTCTACGAGCAGTACTTC.

This clonotype was detected ten times or more. This rearrangement joins TRBV7-2 to TRBJ1-1; unclear D gene. There are 14 residues in the CDR3. Trimming pared 2 bases from V and 0 bases from J, leaving 7 bases between. Germline lookup yields CDR1 SGHTA and CDR2 FQGNSA. CDR3 bases: TGTGCCAGCAGCTTACACAGCATGAACACTGAAGCTTTCTTT. This translates into CASSLHSMNTEAFF.

Worth noting for this clonotype: The germline gene is not matched at one end of the junction; a read error may be the cause. The chain employs TRBV12-3 or TRBV12-4 and TRBJ1-5; 7 nucleotides line up with TRBD1. The CDR3 has 14 residues. The CDR3 sequence: CVSSPGQVNQPQHF. The CDR3 DNA reads TGTGTCAGCAGTCCAGGACAGGTAAATCAGCCCCAGCATTTT.

V is TRBV7-8 and J is TRBJ1-5, with 9 bases matching TRBD1. Germline-derived CDR1 and CDR2 are SGHVS and FQNEAQ. V was pared by 5 bases and J by 2 bases, with 22 bases of the junction left unmatched. The CDR3 contains 21 residues. The CDR3 loop reads CASSLALILDRGMVGNQPQHF. The CDR3 DNA follows: TGTGCCAGCAGCCTCGCGTTAATATTGGACAGGGGTATGGTCGGCAATCAGCCCCAGCATTTT.